This T cell receptor (beta chain) was observed in a study of T cells in Graves' hyperthyroidism and ophthalmopathy. Study-level points and caveats: Clonotypes that were expanded in thyroid above 0.001 mostly appeared in blood too.

What was amplified from RNA transcripts were TCR beta CDR3 regions. The study used the HTBI primer set for a first-round RT-PCR of the TCR CDR3. TCRdb reprocessed the multiplex PCR reads via MiXCR and lists one record per CDR3 protein. The profile shows fewer than 750,000 distinct CDR3 sequences, 14% of them singletons. This clonotype was observed many times. Its antigen remains unknown. The CDR3 length is 15 residues. Germline V gene data show CDR1 as SGHTA and CDR2 as FQGNSA. Trimming took 0 bases from V and 7 from J; bases not matched to a gene: 7. Uncontrolled infection, other autoimmune disease, pregnancy or lactation barred patients from enrollment.

Sequenced material: blood. This chain uses TRBV7-2 with TRBJ2-7; TRBD2 agrees at 9 bases. The receptor was isolated from a woman between 50 and 59 years old with Graves' ophthalmopathy. CDR3 sequence: CASSLAAGGPTEQYF. The CDR3 DNA reads as TGTGCCAGCAGCTTAGCAGCGGGAGGCCCCACGGAGCAGTACTTC.